The rows below give T cell receptor beta chains drawn from one sample of a study of shared clonotypes between healthy human individuals. Only in-frame clones appear in the TCRdb table, and some are missing; sequencing was by immunoSEQ multiplex PCR. In the table there are a few hundred thousand clones, roughly 95% of which are singletons. The sample consisted of naive CD8+ T cells sorted from blood. Receptor source: a woman aged 25 to 39 in good health. CDR3s include the opening cysteine and the closing phenylalanine or tryptophan. D genes are given only for firm matches. Part of the rows lack a size; the others show once, few, many or a class for expanded clones.

J gene: TRBJ2-7; V gene: TRBV5-4; clone size: NA; D gene: NA; CDR3 protein: CASSLGDEQYF; CDR3 DNA: TGTGCCAGCAGCTTGGGGGACGAGCAGTACTTC
J gene: TRBJ1-1; V gene: TRBV7-3; clone size: NA; D gene: NA; CDR3 protein: CASSSDGYEAFF; CDR3 DNA: TGTGCCAGCAGCTCGGACGGTTATGAGGCTTTCTTT
J gene: TRBJ1-3; V gene: TRBV5-4; clone size: NA; D gene: NA; CDR3 protein: CASSQEMGNTIYF; CDR3 DNA: TGTGCCAGCAGCCAAGAGATGGGGAACACCATATATTTT
J gene: TRBJ2-7; V gene: TRBV7-9; clone size: NA; D gene: NA; CDR3 protein: CASSSPEQYF; CDR3 DNA: TGTGCCAGCAGCTCCCCCGAGCAGTACTTC
J gene: TRBJ2-1; V gene: TRBV9; clone size: once; D gene: NA; CDR3 protein: CASSGLNNEQFF; CDR3 DNA: TGTGCCAGCAGCGGACTCAACAATGAGCAGTTCTTC
J gene: TRBJ2-1; V gene: TRBV28; clone size: NA; D gene: NA; CDR3 protein: CASSLLARNEQFF; CDR3 DNA: TGTGCCAGCAGTTTACTAGCGCGTAATGAGCAGTTCTTC
J gene: TRBJ1-2; V gene: TRBV7-9; clone size: NA; D gene: NA; CDR3 protein: CASSSLKTDLRYGYTF; CDR3 DNA: TGTGCCAGCAGCTCCCTCAAAACCGACTTGCGCTATGGCTACACCTTC
J gene: TRBJ1-4; V gene: TRBV7-9; clone size: NA; D gene: NA; CDR3 protein: CASSLSVGANEKLFF; CDR3 DNA: TGTGCCAGCAGCTTATCCGTGGGAGCTAATGAAAAACTGTTTTTT
J gene: TRBJ1-2; V gene: TRBV27; clone size: NA; D gene: TRBD1; CDR3 protein: CASSLVGTGASGYTF; CDR3 DNA: TGTGCCAGCAGTTTAGTAGGGACAGGGGCGTCTGGCTACACCTTC
J gene: TRBJ1-2; V gene: TRBV15; clone size: NA; D gene: TRBD1; CDR3 protein: CATSTARDREDGYTF; CDR3 DNA: TGTGCCACCAGCACGGCCAGGGACAGGGAGGATGGCTACACCTTC
J gene: TRBJ1-1; V gene: TRBV2; clone size: NA; D gene: NA; CDR3 protein: CATEGAANTEAFF; CDR3 DNA: TGTGCCACCGAGGGTGCGGCGAACACTGAAGCTTTCTTT
J gene: TRBJ2-3; V gene: TRBV19; clone size: NA; D gene: TRBD2; CDR3 protein: CASSLAGGSTDTQYF; CDR3 DNA: TGTGCCAGTAGTTTAGCGGGAGGTAGCACAGATACGCAGTATTTT
J gene: TRBJ1-1; V gene: TRBV28; clone size: NA; D gene: NA; CDR3 protein: CASSSGRNTEAFF; CDR3 DNA: TGTGCCAGCAGTTCGGGACGGAACACTGAAGCTTTCTTT
J gene: TRBJ2-1; V gene: TRBV2; clone size: NA; D gene: TRBD2; CDR3 protein: CASISGTSRREQFF; CDR3 DNA: TGTGCCAGCATATCCGGGACTAGCAGAAGAGAGCAGTTCTTC
J gene: TRBJ2-3; V gene: TRBV28; clone size: NA; D gene: NA; CDR3 protein: CASSLVRGITDTQYF; CDR3 DNA: TGTGCCAGCAGTTTAGTGAGGGGGATCACAGATACGCAGTATTTT
J gene: TRBJ1-5; V gene: TRBV7-6; clone size: once; D gene: NA; CDR3 protein: CASSLFRGGLCNQPQHF; CDR3 DNA: TGTGCCAGCAGCTTATTCCGGGGGGGACTTTGCAATCAGCCCCAGCATTTT
J gene: TRBJ1-2; V gene: TRBV6-5; clone size: NA; D gene: TRBD1; CDR3 protein: CASSYSQGQSYGYTF; CDR3 DNA: TGTGCCAGCAGTTACTCCCAGGGACAGAGCTATGGCTACACCTTC
J gene: TRBJ2-5; V gene: TRBV7-6; clone size: NA; D gene: NA; CDR3 protein: CASSLDGEETQYF; CDR3 DNA: TGTGCCAGCAGCTTAGACGGGGAAGAGACCCAGTACTTC
J gene: TRBJ2-7; V gene: TRBV28; clone size: NA; D gene: NA; CDR3 protein: CASSPVTERSYEQYF; CDR3 DNA: TGTGCCAGCAGTCCAGTAACGGAGCGCTCCTACGAGCAGTACTTC
J gene: TRBJ1-1; V gene: TRBV29-1; clone size: NA; D gene: NA; CDR3 protein: CSVLTPAGMNTEAFF; CDR3 DNA: TGCAGCGTACTAACGCCCGCTGGCATGAACACTGAAGCTTTCTTT
J gene: TRBJ1-2; V gene: TRBV19; clone size: NA; D gene: NA; CDR3 protein: CASSSRVTNYGYTF; CDR3 DNA: TGTGCCAGTAGTTCCAGGGTGACCAACTATGGCTACACCTTC
J gene: TRBJ2-1; V gene: TRBV6-1; clone size: NA; D gene: NA; CDR3 protein: CASSPRSYNEQFF; CDR3 DNA: TGTGCCAGCAGCCCTCGATCCTACAATGAGCAGTTCTTC
J gene: TRBJ2-2; V gene: TRBV19; clone size: once; D gene: TRBD2; CDR3 protein: CASSEGLAGGTGELFF; CDR3 DNA: TGTGCCAGTAGTGAGGGACTAGCGGGAGGAACCGGGGAGCTGTTTTTT
J gene: TRBJ2-3; V gene: TRBV9; clone size: NA; D gene: TRBD2; CDR3 protein: CASSPGRGVMTDTQYF; CDR3 DNA: TGTGCCAGCAGCCCGGGCCGGGGGGTTATGACAGATACGCAGTATTTT
J gene: TRBJ2-2; V gene: TRBV19; clone size: NA; D gene: TRBD2; CDR3 protein: CASSSTSAYTGELFF; CDR3 DNA: TGTGCCAGTAGTTCGACTAGCGCCTACACCGGGGAGCTGTTTTTT
J gene: TRBJ1-3; V gene: TRBV5-4; clone size: NA; D gene: NA; CDR3 protein: CASSFGNTIYF; CDR3 DNA: TGTGCCAGCAGCTTCGGAAACACCATATATTTT
J gene: TRBJ1-1; V gene: TRBV6-6; clone size: NA; D gene: NA; CDR3 protein: CASSSRTARTTEAFF; CDR3 DNA: TGTGCCAGCAGTTCGCGGACGGCCCGAACAACTGAAGCTTTCTTT
J gene: TRBJ2-7; V gene: TRBV19; clone size: NA; D gene: TRBD2; CDR3 protein: CASSRDREGPHEQYF; CDR3 DNA: TGTGCCAGTAGCAGAGACCGGGAGGGCCCCCACGAGCAGTACTTC
J gene: TRBJ2-1; V gene: TRBV9; clone size: NA; D gene: NA; CDR3 protein: CASSDGPGVFF; CDR3 DNA: TGTGCCAGCAGCGACGGGCCTGGCGTGTTCTTC